The source of this TCR beta chain is a study of blood T cell repertoires in COVID-19. Study-wide background: Acute and convalescent COVID-19 specimens originated in the United States, Italy and Spain. T cells, B-cell-depleted T cells, or PBMCs supplied cDNA or gDNA.

Per the original data handling: Researchers report that nucleated cell counts were estimated from reference gene primer amplification. The table came from immunoSEQ multiplex PCR; TCRdb's copy has only in-frame clones and leaves some out. V and J calls and clone size are given by that table; D and trimming were obtained from the DNA. Found here are 80,000 to 100,000 clones, approximately 82% of them singletons; the top ten hold roughly 11%. The CDR3 runs to 15 residues. The junction had 9 bases not matched to a gene; V was cut back by 4 bases and J by 4 bases. Germline values: CDR1 SGHTA, CDR2 FQGNSA.

Sequencing was performed on peripheral blood. This clonotype originated in a man aged 70 or older with active or convalescent COVID-19. The rearrangement uses TRBV7-2 and TRBJ2-5, with 7 bases lining up with TRBD2. The CDR3 sequence is CASSSWGGSGETQYF. CDR3 DNA: TGTGCCAGCAGCTCCTGGGGGGGGTCGGGAGAGACCCAGTACTTC. Together with reference TRBV7-2 and TRBJ2-5, the CDR3 gives the full variable domain: GAGVSQSPSNKVTEKGKDVELRCDPISGHTALYWYRQSLGQGLEFLIYFQGNSAPDKSGLPSDRFSAERTGGSVSTLTIQRTQQEDSAVYLCASSSWGGSGETQYFGPGTRLLVL.